The 18 T cell receptor beta chains reported below all come from one sample, sequenced in a study of T-cell reconstitution after alpha-beta-depleted transplantation in children. As it was prepared, the TCRbeta library received unique molecular identifiers. TCRdb passed the PCR reads through MiXCR, listing each CDR3 protein once. The data show some 350,000 distinct CDR3 sequences, 15% to 20% seen once. Sequenced here: PBMCs, mostly from graft donor cells, sampled 360 days after TCRalphabeta/CD19-depleted stem cell transplant. Every receptor here comes from a male patient between 2 and 15 years old who had a stem cell transplant for acute lymphoblastic leukemia, so the T cells may come from the graft donor.

The V call is TRBV28, the J call TRBJ1-6; tentatively, D is TRBD1 (5 bases). The CDR3 runs to 16 residues. Germline V lookup: CDR1 MDHEN, CDR2 SYDVKM. V was trimmed by 6 bases and J by 9 bases, leaving 21 bases between them. CDR3 protein: CASRLGTLIDGSPLHF. In DNA form, the CDR3 reads TGTGCCAGCAGATTGGGGACCCTTATCGATGGTTCACCCCTCCACTTT.

In this sample, this clonotype turned up many times. The chain employs TRBV20-1 and TRBJ2-7, with D unresolved. The CDR3 sequence is 12 residues long. Trimming left V 1 base short and J 6 bases short, with 10 bases between. From germline, CDR1 is DFQATT and CDR2 SNEGSKA (reference sequence). CDR3 coding DNA: TGCAGTGCTAGAGCGGCAGGCCCCGAGCAGTACTTC. Amino acids: CSARAAGPEQYF.

This clonotype was counted at least ten times. The gene calls are TRBV12-3 or TRBV12-4 and TRBJ2-1; D not resolved. The CDR3 consists of 15 residues. V lost 3 bases and J lost 9, with 18 bases in between. DNA of the CDR3: TGTGCCAGCAGTTTGTCAGGTTCTCCGCTGGGTGAGCAGTTCTTC. Translated, it gives CASSLSGSPLGEQFF.

The chain joins TRBV24-1 to TRBJ2-2, with 7 positions matching TRBD1. The germline V gene has CDR1 KGHDR and CDR2 SFDVKD. The CDR3 sequence is 15 residues long. With V trimmed by 3 bases and J by 5 bases, 5 bases remained unmatched. The CDR3 is CATSDPEGATGELFF. The CDR3 bases are TGTGCCACCAGTGATCCCGAGGGGGCGACCGGGGAGCTGTTTTTT.

This clonotype was seen repeatedly, ten times or more. Here the CDR3 reads CASSVTSTQYF. For the CDR3, the DNA is TGTGCCAGCAGTGTGACCAGTACGCAGTATTTT. The rearrangement joins TRBV12-3 or TRBV12-4 to TRBJ2-3; D is unclear. CDR3 length: 11 residues. The V gene lost 5 bases and the J gene lost 8 bases, with 8 bases spanning the gap.

This chain links TRBV28 with TRBJ2-3; D is uncertain. The CDR3 runs to 14 residues. The V end lost 3 bases, the J end lost 3 bases, and 10 bases lay between the germline ends. The germline CDR1 and CDR2 sequences are MDHEN and SYDVKM. DNA for the CDR3: TGTGCCAGCAGTTTCTCGCAGATTACAGATACGCAGTATTTT. Translating it yields CASSFSQITDTQYF.

This sequence joins TRBV7-2 and TRBJ1-5; TRBD1 aligns across 7 bases. The germline gives CDR1 SGHTA, CDR2 FQGNSA. Losses at the gene ends were 4 bases for V and 5 bases for J; bases not matched to a gene: 5. CDR3 size: 14 residues. The CDR3 spells CASSWRTGHQPQHF. For the CDR3, the DNA is TGTGCCAGCAGCTGGAGGACAGGCCATCAGCCCCAGCATTTT.

This chain joins TRBV5-1 and TRBJ2-7; 9 bases agree with TRBD2. Germline CDR1 is SGHRS and CDR2 is YFSETQ. CDR3 length: 16 amino acids. Trimming at V came to 0 bases and at J to 2 bases, leaving 6 bases not matched to a gene. The CDR3 nucleotides read TGCGCCAGCAGCTTGGAAACGGCGGGAGGGCCCTACGAGCAGTACTTC. Translation: CASSLETAGGPYEQYF.

This clonotype was detected only a few times. The V and J genes are TRBV27 and TRBJ2-3; D might be TRBD2 (5 bases). The CDR3 extends over 16 amino acids. Germline V gene lookup returns CDR1 MNHEY and CDR2 SMNVEV (reference sequence). The V gene lost 4 bases and the J gene lost 2 bases, with 16 bases spanning the gap. CDR3 in DNA: TGTGCCAGCAGTTCCTTAGGAGGTCAATTCACAGATACGCAGTATTTT. The encoded protein is CASSSLGGQFTDTQYF.

This clonotype was recorded a few times. The chain couples TRBV4-2 to TRBJ2-3; D is unresolved. V was cut by 0 bases and J by 1 base, with 23 bases left in between. Per germline, CDR1 LGHNA and CDR2 YNFKEQ. This CDR3 has 20 amino acids. CDR3 nucleotide sequence: TGTGCCAGCAGCCAAGATCCCTCATCTGGGGTGTCGGCGGGCACAGATACGCAGTATTTT. It yields the protein CASSQDPSSGVSAGTDTQYF.

The rearrangement joins TRBV9 to TRBJ2-7, with D perhaps matching TRBD2 (6 bases). Trimming shortened V by 1 base and J by 3 bases, and 11 bases separated the two germline ends. This CDR3 has 14 amino acids. Per germline, CDR1 SGDLS and CDR2 YYNGEE. CDR3 residues: CASSVRWGDYEQYF. The CDR3 DNA follows: TGTGCCAGCAGCGTACGGTGGGGGGACTACGAGCAGTACTTC.

This clonotype was seen repeatedly, ten times or more. This chain links TRBV5-1 with TRBJ2-5; D remains ambiguous. Trimming pared 0 bases from V and 1 base from J, leaving 7 bases between. Germline CDR1 reads SGHRS; CDR2 reads YFSETQ. The CDR3 consists of 14 residues. CDR3 amino acids: CASSLVGIQETQYF. The CDR3, as DNA: TGCGCCAGCAGCTTGGTAGGGATCCAAGAGACCCAGTACTTC.

This clonotype turned up a few times. This chain joins TRBV20-1 and TRBJ2-5; D is uncertain. The CDR3 sequence is 11 residues long. V was cut by 3 bases and J by 3 bases, with 5 bases left in between. The germline gives CDR1 DFQATT, CDR2 SNEGSKA (reference sequence). The CDR3 reads CSARAKETQYF. As DNA, the CDR3 is TGCAGTGCTAGGGCGAAAGAGACCCAGTACTTC.

J is TRBJ2-6 and V is TRBV9; D is possibly TRBD1 or TRBD2 (5 bases each). CDR3 length: 19 amino acids. The germline V gene encodes CDR1 SGDLS and CDR2 YYNGEE. V lost 0 bases to trimming and J lost 4 bases, with 20 bases between them. CDR3 protein: CASSVGFGKGTGGANVLTF. CDR3 bases: TGTGCCAGCAGCGTAGGATTCGGGAAAGGGACGGGGGGGGCCAACGTCCTGACTTTC.

Here the CDR3 DNA reads TGTGCCAGCAAGCTGAGCTCTGGAAACACCATATATTTT. This codes for CASKLSSGNTIYF. J is TRBJ1-3 and V is TRBV12-3 or TRBV12-4; no firm D call. The CDR3 has 13 amino acids. V was clipped by 7 bases and J by 0 bases, with 7 bases between them.

The chain carries TRBV28 and TRBJ1-3; D gene uncertain. Deletions cut 7 bases from V and 3 bases from J, with 22 bases between. The germline CDR1 and CDR2 sequences are MDHEN and SYDVKM. The CDR3 is made up of 17 amino acids. The CDR3 protein is CASNTIPREGVGNTIYF. The CDR3 DNA is TGTGCCAGCAACACCATCCCGAGGGAGGGAGTTGGAAACACCATATATTTT.

This clonotype was found many times. This chain connects TRBV4-3 to TRBJ2-2; no clear D gene. This CDR3 is built from 14 residues. Trimming stripped 1 base from V and 7 bases from J, with 10 bases between. Germline V lookup: CDR1 LGHNA, CDR2 YSLEER. The CDR3, as DNA: TGCGCCAGCAGCCAAGTGGGTACGGTCGGGGAGCTGTTTTTT. Protein sequence: CASSQVGTVGELFF.

This clonotype appeared a few times. The V gene is TRBV6-1, the J gene TRBJ2-3, with D maybe TRBD2 (6 bases). Germline values: CDR1 MNHNS, CDR2 SASEGT. The CDR3 consists of 16 residues. The V and J ends lost 4 bases and 4 bases respectively, with 18 bases between them. Written as DNA, the CDR3 is TGTGCCAGCAGTGCCACACTAGCAGGAGGCGCAGATACGCAGTATTTT. This gives the protein CASSATLAGGADTQYF.